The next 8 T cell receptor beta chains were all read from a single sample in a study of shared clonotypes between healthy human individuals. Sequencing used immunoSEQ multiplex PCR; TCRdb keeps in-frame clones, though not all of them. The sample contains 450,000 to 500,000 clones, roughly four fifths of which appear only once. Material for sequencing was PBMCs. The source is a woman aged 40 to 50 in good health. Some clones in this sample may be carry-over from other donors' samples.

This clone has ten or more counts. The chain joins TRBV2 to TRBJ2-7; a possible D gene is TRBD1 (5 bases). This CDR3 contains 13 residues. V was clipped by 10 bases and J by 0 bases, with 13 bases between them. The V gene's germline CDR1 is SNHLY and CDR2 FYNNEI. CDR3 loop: CATSTVFSYEQYF. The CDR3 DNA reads TGTGCCACCTCGACAGTGTTCTCCTACGAGCAGTACTTC.

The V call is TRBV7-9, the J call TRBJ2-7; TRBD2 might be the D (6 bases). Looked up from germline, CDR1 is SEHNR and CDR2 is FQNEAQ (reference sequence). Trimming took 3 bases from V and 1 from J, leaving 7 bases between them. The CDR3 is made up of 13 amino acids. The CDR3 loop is CASSFGGSYEQYF. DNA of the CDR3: TGTGCCAGCAGCTTCGGGGGATCCTACGAGCAGTACTTC.

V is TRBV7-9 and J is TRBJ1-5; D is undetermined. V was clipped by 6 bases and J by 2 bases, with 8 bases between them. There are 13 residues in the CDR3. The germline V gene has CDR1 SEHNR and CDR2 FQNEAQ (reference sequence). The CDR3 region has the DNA TGTGCCAGCAGTACAAGGGGCAATCAGCCCCAGCATTTT. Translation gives CASSTRGNQPQHF.

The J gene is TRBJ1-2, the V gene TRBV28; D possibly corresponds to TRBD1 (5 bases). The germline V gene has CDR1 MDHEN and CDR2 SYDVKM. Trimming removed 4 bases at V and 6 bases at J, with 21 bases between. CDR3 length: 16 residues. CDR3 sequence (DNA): TGTGCCAGCAGTTCCCCCGGCGGCAGGGATCAGGATGGCTACACCTTC. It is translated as CASSSPGGRDQDGYTF.

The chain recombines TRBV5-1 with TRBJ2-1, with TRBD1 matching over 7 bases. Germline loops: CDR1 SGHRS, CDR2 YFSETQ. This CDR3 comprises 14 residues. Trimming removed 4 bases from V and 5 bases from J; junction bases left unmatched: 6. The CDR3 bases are TGCGCCAGCAGCCTGGGGACAGCGAACAATGAGCAGTTCTTC. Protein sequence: CASSLGTANNEQFF. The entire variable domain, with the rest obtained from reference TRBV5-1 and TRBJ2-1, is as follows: KAGVTQTPRYLIKTRGQQVTLSCSPISGHRSVSWYQQTPGQGLQFLFEYFSETQRNKGNFPGRFSGRQFSNSRSEMNVSTLELGDSALYLCASSLGTANNEQFFGPGTRLTVL.

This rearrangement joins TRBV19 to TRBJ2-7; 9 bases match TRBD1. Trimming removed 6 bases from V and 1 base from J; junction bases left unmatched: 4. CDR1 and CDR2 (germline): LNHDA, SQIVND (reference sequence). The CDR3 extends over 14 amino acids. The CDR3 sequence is CASSRDRASYEQYF. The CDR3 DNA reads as TGTGCCAGTAGCAGGGACAGGGCGTCCTACGAGCAGTACTTC.

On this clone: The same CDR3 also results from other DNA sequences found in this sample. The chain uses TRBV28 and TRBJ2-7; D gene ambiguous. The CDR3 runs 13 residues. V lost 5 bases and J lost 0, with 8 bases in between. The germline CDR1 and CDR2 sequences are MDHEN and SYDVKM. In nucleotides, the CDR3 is TGTGCCAGCAGTCCCCCTGGCTCCTACGAGCAGTACTTC. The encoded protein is CASSPPGSYEQYF. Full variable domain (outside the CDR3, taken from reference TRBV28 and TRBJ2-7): DVKVTQSSRYLVKRTGEKVFLECVQDMDHENMFWYRQDPGLGLRLIYFSYDVKMKEKGDIPEGYSVSREKKERFSLILESASTNQTSMYLCASSPPGSYEQYFGPGTRLTVT.

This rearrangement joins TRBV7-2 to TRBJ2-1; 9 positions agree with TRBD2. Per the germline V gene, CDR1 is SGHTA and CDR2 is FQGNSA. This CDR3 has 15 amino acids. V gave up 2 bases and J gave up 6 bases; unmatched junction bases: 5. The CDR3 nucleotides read TGTGCCAGCAGCTTATCTAGCGGGATCCCCAATGAGCAGTTCTTC. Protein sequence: CASSLSSGIPNEQFF.